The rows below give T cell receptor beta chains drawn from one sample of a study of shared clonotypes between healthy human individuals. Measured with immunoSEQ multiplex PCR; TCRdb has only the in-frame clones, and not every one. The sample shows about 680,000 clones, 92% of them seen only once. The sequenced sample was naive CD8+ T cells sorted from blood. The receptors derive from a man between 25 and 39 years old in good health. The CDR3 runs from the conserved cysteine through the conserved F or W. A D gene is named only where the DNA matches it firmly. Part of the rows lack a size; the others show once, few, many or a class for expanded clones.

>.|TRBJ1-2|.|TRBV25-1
TGTGCCAGCAGTGAATTGGACTCCGTTGGCTACACCTTC
CASSELDSVGYTF
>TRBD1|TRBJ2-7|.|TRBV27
TGTGCCAGCAGTTTGCAATACAGGGGGCTAAGCTACGAGCAGTACTTC
CASSLQYRGLSYEQYF
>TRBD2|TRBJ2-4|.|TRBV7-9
TGTGCCAGCAGCTTAGCGTCTGGGGCGGGAGCTGACATTCAGTACTTC
CASSLASGAGADIQYF
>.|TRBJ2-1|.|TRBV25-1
TGTGCCAGCAGTGACGAAAGGGGAGAGAATGAGCAGTTCTTC
CASSDERGENEQFF
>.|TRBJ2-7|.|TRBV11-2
TGTGCCAGCACTTCCCAGATCTGGCAGTACTTC
CASTSQIWQYF
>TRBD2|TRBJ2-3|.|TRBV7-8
TGTGCCAGCAGCTTACGGGAGGGCCTTTCTGGAGATACGCAGTATTTT
CASSLREGLSGDTQYF
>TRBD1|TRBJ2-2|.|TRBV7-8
TGTGCCAGCAGCGGCAGGGGGACGAACACCGGGGAGCTGTTTTTT
CASSGRGTNTGELFF
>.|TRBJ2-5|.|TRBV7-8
TGTGCCAGCACCCGGGGGCAGGGGTGGGAGACCCAGTACTTC
CASTRGQGWETQYF
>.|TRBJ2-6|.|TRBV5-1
TGCGCCAGCAGCGATCGCCGACAGGAAATCTTTGCTGGGGCCAACGTCCTGACTTTC
CASSDRRQEIFAGANVLTF
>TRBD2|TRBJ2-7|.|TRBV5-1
TGCGCCAGCAGCCCCGGACTAGCGGGAGAGAACGAGCAGTACTTC
CASSPGLAGENEQYF
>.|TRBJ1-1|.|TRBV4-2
TGTGCCAGCAGCTTGGGAAAGAACACTGAAGCTTTCTTT
CASSLGKNTEAFF
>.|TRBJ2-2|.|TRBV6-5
TGTGCCAGCAGTTACTGGGGCACCGGGGAGCTGTTTTTT
CASSYWGTGELFF
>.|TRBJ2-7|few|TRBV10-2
TGCGCCAGCAGTGAGACGGACAGCTACGAGCAGTACTTC
CASSETDSYEQYF
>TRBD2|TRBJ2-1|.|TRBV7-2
TGTGCCAGCAGCTCGGGGACTAGCGGGAGTCACTACAATGAGCAGTTCTTC
CASSSGTSGSHYNEQFF
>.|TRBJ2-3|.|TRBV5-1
TGCGCCAGCAGCTTGGTTAGGCGCACAGATACGCAGTATTTT
CASSLVRRTDTQYF
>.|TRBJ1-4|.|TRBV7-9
TGTGCCAGCAGCTTAGCCCCCAACAGGGTGGCTAATGAAAAACTGTTTTTT
CASSLAPNRVANEKLFF
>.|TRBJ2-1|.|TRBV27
TGTGCCAGCAGTTTAATCTACTACAATGAGCAGTTCTTC
CASSLIYYNEQFF
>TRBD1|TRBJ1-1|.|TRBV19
TGTGCCAGTATGACAGGGGGCTGGACTGAAGCTTTCTTT
CASMTGGWTEAFF
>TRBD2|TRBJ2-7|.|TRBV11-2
TGTGCCAGCAGCTTAGGCGGGAGCTCCTACGAGCAGTACTTC
CASSLGGSSYEQYF
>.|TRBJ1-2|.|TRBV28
TGTGCCAGCAGCTCACCAGGGGAGCGTATCTATGGCTACACCTTC
CASSSPGERIYGYTF
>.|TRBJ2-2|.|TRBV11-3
TGTGCCAGCAGCCTACAGACGAACACCGGGGAGCTGTTTTTT
CASSLQTNTGELFF
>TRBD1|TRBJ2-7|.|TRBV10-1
TGCGCCAGCAGTCGGGACAGCTACGAGCAGTACTTC
CASSRDSYEQYF
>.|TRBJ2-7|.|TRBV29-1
TGCAGCGTTCACATGAGCTCCTACGAGCAGTACTTC
CSVHMSSYEQYF
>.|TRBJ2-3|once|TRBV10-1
TGCGCCAGCAGTGAGTCCCGCGGAGTCATTTCAGGGGACACAGATACGCAGTATTTT
CASSESRGVISGDTDTQYF
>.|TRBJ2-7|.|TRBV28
TGTGCCAGCAGTCCCAGGGTTTCCTACGAGCAGTACTTC
CASSPRVSYEQYF
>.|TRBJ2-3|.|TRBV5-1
TGCGCCAGCAGCCTACAGGGTTACGATACGCAGTATTTT
CASSLQGYDTQYF
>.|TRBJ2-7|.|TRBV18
TGTGCCAGCTCACCAAGAGACAGGCTCGCCTACGAGCAGTACTTC
CASSPRDRLAYEQYF
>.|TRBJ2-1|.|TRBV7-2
TGTGCCAGCAGCGTCTACAATGAGCAGTTCTTC
CASSVYNEQFF
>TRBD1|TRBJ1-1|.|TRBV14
TGTGCCAGCAGCCAAGTGCCGACAGGGATTTATGGTACTGAAGCTTTCTTT
CASSQVPTGIYGTEAFF
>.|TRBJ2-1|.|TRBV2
TGTGCCAGCAGTGATTCGAGGATCTCCTACAATGAGCAGTTCTTC
CASSDSRISYNEQFF
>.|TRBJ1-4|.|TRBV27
TGTGCCAGCAGCTCTAATCCGGGTCATGAAAAACTGTTTTTT
CASSSNPGHEKLFF
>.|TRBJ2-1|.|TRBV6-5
TGTGCCAGCAGTTACTTTTGGGCGAGCTACAATGAGCAGTTCTTC
CASSYFWASYNEQFF
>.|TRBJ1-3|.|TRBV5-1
TGCGCCAGCCCCAAGACCCCCTCTGGAAACACCATATATTTT
CASPKTPSGNTIYF
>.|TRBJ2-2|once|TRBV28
TGTGCCAGCAGCGGTTCCTATACCGGGGAGCTGTTTTTT
CASSGSYTGELFF
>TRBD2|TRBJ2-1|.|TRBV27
TGTGCCAGCAGTCCCCGGACTAGCGGGAACTACAATGAGCAGTTCTTC
CASSPRTSGNYNEQFF
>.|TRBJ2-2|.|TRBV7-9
TGTGCCAGCAGCTCCCGGACCATGAACACCGGGGAGCTGTTTTTT
CASSSRTMNTGELFF
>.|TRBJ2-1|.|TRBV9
TGTGCCAGCAGCGTAGTCGAGCGAGCTGTTGAGCAGTTCTTC
CASSVVERAVEQFF
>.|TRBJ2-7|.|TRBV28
TGTGCCAGCAGTCCCGCCGCCAACCGGGAGACCTACGAGCAGTACTTC
CASSPAANRETYEQYF
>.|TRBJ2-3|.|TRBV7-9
TGTGCCAGCAGCCCCCCTAGGGGAGTGGAAGATACGCAGTATTTT
CASSPPRGVEDTQYF
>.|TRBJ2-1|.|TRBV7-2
TGTGCCAGCAGCTTAGTAGGATACAATGAGCAGTTCTTC
CASSLVGYNEQFF
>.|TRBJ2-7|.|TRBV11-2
TGTGCCAGCAGCCATAAGCTGGACAAGTCCTACGAGCAGTACTTC
CASSHKLDKSYEQYF
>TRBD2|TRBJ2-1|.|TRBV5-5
TGTGCCAGCAGCTTGAGAAGCGGGAGGAGTGGTGAGCAGTTCTTC
CASSLRSGRSGEQFF
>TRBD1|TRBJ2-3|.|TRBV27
TGTGCCAGCAGTTTTCTCGGGACAGCCTTATTCACAGATACGCAGTATTTT
CASSFLGTALFTDTQYF
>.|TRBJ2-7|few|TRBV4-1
TGCGCCAGCAGCCAAGATCAGCGGAGCGAGCAGTACTTC
CASSQDQRSEQYF
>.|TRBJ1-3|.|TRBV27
TGTGCCAGCGTCGGGAGGCTCAATCCCAGGGGAAACACCATATATTTT
CASVGRLNPRGNTIYF
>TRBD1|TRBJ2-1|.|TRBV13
TGTGCCAGCAGTTATAAAATTACGGGACAGGTGTACAATGAGCAGTTCTTC
CASSYKITGQVYNEQFF
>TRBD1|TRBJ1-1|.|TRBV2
TGTGCCAGTATCGGTAGAGGGGGACAGGGTGACACTGAAGCTTTCTTT
CASIGRGGQGDTEAFF
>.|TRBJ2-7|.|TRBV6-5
TGTGCCAGCAGTCGCCAACAGGGTTACGAGCAGTACTTC
CASSRQQGYEQYF
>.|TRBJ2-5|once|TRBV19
TGTGCCAGTAGTATGGCCTCAGGGGCTCAAGAGACCCAGTACTTC
CASSMASGAQETQYF
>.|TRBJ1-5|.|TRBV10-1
TGCGCCAGCAGTGAGTCGCCGGGACTCAATCAGCCCCAGCATTTT
CASSESPGLNQPQHF
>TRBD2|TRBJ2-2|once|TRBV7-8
TGTGCCAGCAGCTTATTTCAGGGGACTAGCGGGGAGCTGTTTTTT
CASSLFQGTSGELFF